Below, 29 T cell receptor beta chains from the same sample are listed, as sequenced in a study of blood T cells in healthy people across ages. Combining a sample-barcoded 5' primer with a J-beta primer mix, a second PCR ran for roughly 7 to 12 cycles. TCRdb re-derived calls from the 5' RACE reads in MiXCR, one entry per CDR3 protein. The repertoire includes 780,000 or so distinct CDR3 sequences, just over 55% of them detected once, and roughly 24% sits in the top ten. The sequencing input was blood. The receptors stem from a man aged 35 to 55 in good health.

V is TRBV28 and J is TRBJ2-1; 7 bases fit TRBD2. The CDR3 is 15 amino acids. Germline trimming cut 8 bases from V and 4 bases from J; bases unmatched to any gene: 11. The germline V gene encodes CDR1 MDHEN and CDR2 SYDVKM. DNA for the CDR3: TGTGCCAGCGAATCTGCGGGGGACTTGTACAATGAGCAGTTCTTC. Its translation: CASESAGDLYNEQFF.

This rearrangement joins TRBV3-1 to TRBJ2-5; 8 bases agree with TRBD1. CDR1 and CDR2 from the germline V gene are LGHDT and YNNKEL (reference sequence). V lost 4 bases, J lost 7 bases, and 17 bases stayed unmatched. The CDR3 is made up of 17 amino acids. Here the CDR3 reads CASSLIVMQGAGGTQYF. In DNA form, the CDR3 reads TGTGCCAGCAGCCTTATCGTAATGCAGGGGGCAGGAGGGACCCAGTACTTC.

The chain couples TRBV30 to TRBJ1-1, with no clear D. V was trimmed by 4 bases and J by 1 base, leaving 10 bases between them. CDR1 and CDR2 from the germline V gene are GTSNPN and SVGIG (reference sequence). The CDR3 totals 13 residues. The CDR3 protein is CAWKDGRNTEAFF. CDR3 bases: TGTGCCTGGAAGGACGGTCGGAACACTGAAGCTTTCTTT.

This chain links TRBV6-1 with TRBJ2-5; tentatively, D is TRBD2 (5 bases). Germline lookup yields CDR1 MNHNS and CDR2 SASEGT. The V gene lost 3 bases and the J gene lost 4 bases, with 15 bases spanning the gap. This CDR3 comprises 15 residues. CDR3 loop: CASSDFPGAGETQYF. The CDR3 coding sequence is TGTGCCAGCAGTGACTTCCCGGGTGCGGGAGAGACCCAGTACTTC.

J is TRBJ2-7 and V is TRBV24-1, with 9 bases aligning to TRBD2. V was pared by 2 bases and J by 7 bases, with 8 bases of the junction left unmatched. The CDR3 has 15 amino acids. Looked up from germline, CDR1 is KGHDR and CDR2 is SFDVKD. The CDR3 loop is CATSDSLAGPAEQYF. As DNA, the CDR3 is TGTGCCACCAGTGATTCCCTAGCGGGACCCGCGGAGCAGTACTTC.

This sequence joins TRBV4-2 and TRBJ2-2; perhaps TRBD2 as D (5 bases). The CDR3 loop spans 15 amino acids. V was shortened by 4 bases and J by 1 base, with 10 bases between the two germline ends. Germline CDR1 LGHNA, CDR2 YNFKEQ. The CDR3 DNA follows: TGTGCCAGCAGCCCGGGTGGAGGGAACACCGGGGAGCTGTTTTTT. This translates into CASSPGGGNTGELFF.

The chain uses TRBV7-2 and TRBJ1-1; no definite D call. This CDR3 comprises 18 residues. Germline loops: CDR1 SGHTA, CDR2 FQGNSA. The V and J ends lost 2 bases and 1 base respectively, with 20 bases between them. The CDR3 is CASSLSEGAGLKNTEAFF. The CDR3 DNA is TGTGCCAGCAGCTTAAGTGAGGGCGCGGGGTTAAAGAACACTGAAGCTTTCTTT. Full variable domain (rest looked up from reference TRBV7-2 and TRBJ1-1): GAGVSQSPSNKVTEKGKDVELRCDPISGHTALYWYRQSLGQGLEFLIYFQGNSAPDKSGLPSDRFSAERTGGSVSTLTIQRTQQEDSAVYLCASSLSEGAGLKNTEAFFGQGTRLTVV.

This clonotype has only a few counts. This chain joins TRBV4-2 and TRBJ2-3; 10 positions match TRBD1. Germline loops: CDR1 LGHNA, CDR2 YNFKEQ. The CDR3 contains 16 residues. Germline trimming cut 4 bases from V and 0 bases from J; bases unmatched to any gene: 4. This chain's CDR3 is CASSLGGQGSTDTQYF. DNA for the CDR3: TGTGCCAGCAGCCTCGGGGGACAGGGGAGCACAGATACGCAGTATTTT.

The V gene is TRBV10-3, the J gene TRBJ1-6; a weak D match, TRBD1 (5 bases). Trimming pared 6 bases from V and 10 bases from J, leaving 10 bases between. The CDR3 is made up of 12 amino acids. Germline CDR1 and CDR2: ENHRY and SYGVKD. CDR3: CAIRGGYSPLHF. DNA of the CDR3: TGTGCCATCAGGGGGGGTTACTCACCCCTCCACTTT.

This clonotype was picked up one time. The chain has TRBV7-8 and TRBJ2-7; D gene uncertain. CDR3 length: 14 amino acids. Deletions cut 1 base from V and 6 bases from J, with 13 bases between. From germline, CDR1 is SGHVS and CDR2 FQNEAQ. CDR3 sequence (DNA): TGTGCCAGCAGCTTAGGCGGATCCGGTCCCGAGCAGTACTTC. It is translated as CASSLGGSGPEQYF.

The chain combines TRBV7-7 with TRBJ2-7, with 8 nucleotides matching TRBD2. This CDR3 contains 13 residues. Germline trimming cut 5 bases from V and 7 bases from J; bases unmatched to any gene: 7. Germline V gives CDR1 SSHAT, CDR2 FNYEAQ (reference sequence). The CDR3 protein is CASSHTSGYEQYF. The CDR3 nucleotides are TGTGCCAGCAGCCATACTAGCGGCTATGAGCAGTACTTC.

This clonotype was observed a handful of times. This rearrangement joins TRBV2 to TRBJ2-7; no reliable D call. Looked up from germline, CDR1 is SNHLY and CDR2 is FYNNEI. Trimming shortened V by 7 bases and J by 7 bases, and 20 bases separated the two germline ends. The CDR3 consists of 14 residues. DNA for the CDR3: TGTGCCAGCAAAGTTGAGCCCGACCTTAATGAGCAGTACTTC. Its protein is CASKVEPDLNEQYF.

In DNA, the CDR3 is TGTGCCAGCATCCCCCCCGGGGGTAGTGGCTACACCTTC. This gives the protein CASIPPGGSGYTF. V and J are TRBV2 and TRBJ1-2, with D perhaps matching TRBD1 (5 bases). The V end lost 7 bases, the J end lost 7 bases, and 16 bases lay between the germline ends. Germline values: CDR1 SNHLY, CDR2 FYNNEI. This CDR3 has 13 amino acids.

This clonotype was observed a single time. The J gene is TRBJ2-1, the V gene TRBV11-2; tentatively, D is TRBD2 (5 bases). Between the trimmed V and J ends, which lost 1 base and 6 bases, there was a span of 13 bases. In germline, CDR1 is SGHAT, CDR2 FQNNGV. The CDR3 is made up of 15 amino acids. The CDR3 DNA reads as TGTGCCAGCAGCTTAGGAGGGAGAATCGTCAATGAGCAGTTCTTC. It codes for CASSLGGRIVNEQFF.

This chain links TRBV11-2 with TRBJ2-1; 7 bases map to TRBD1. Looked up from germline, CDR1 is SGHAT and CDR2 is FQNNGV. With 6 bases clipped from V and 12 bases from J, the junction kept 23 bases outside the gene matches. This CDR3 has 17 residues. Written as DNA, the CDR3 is TGTGCCAGCAGTTTAATATCCGGGAACAGGGGTGTGGTGGGGCAGTTCTTC. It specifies CASSLISGNRGVVGQFF. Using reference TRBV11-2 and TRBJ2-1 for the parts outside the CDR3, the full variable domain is EAGVAQSPRYKIIEKRQSVAFWCNPISGHATLYWYQQILGQGPKLLIQFQNNGVVDDSQLPKDRFSAERLKGVDSTLKIQPAKLEDSAVYLCASSLISGNRGVVGQFFGPGTRLTVL.

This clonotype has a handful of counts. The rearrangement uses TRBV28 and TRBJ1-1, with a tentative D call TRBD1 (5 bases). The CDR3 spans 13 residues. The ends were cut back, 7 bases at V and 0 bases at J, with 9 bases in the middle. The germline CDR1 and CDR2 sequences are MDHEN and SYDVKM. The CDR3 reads CASNDRMNTEAFF. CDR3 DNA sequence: TGTGCCAGCAACGACAGAATGAACACTGAAGCTTTCTTT. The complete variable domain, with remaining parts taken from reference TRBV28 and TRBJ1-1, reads DVKVTQSSRYLVKRTGEKVFLECVQDMDHENMFWYRQDPGLGLRLIYFSYDVKMKEKGDIPEGYSVSREKKERFSLILESASTNQTSMYLCASNDRMNTEAFFGQGTRLTVV.

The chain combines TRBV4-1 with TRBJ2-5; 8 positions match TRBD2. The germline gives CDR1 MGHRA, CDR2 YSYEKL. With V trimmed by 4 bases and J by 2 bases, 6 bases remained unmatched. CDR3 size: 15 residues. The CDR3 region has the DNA TGCGCCAGCAGCCCGGGGGGGTCCCCTCAAGAGACCCAGTACTTC. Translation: CASSPGGSPQETQYF.

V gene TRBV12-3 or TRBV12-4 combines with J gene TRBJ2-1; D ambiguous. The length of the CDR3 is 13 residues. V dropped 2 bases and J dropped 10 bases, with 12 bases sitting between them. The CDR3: CASSLYYPGEQFF. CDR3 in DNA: TGTGCCAGCAGTTTATACTACCCCGGAGAGCAGTTCTTC.

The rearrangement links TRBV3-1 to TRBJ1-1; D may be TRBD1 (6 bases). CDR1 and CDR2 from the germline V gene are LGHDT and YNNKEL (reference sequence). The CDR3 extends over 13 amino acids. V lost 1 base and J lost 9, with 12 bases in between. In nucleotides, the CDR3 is TGTGCCAGCAGCCAAGTAGGAGGGGGTAAAGCTTTCTTT. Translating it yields CASSQVGGGKAFF.

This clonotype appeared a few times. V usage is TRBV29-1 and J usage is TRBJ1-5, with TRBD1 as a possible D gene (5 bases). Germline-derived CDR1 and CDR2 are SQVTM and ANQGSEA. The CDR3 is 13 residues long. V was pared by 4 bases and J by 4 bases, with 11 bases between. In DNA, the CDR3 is TGCAGCGTTGCCGAGGGGCTTAATCAGCCCCAGCATTTT. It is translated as CSVAEGLNQPQHF.

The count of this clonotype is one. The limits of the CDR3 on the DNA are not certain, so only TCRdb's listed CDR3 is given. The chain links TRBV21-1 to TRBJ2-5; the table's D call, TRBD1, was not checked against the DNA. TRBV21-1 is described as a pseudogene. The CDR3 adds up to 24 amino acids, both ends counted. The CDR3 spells CASSKWGQPRVAYEQYFGAGTQYF.

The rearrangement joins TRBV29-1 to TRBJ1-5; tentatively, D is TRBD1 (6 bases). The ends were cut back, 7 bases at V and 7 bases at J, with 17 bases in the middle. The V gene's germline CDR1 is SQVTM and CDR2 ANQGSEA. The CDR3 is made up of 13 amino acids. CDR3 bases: TGCAGCGCTCGGCCGGGGGCAGGGCAGCCCCAGCATTTT. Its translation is CSARPGAGQPQHF.

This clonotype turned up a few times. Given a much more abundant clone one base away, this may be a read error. The chain's CDR3 is CATSQGVQTTGANVLTF. DNA of the CDR3: TGTGCCACCAGCCAAGGAGTGCAGACCACTGGGGCCAACGTCCTGACTTTC. The J gene is TRBJ2-6, the V gene TRBV4-2; no reliable D call. The CDR3 consists of 17 residues. Per germline, CDR1 LGHNA and CDR2 YNFKEQ.

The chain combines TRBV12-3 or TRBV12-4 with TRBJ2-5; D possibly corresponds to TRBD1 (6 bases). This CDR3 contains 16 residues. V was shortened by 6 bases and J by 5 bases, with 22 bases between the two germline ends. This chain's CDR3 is CASRPSDGTIEETQYF. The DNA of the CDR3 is TGTGCCAGCAGACCCAGCGACGGGACAATCGAGGAGACCCAGTACTTC.

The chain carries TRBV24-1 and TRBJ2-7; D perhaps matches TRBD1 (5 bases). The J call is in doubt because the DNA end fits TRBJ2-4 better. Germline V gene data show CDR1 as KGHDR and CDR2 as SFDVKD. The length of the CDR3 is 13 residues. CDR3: CATAQGAGDIQYF. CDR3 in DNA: TGTGCCACCGCGCAGGGTGCTGGGGACATTCAGTACTTC.

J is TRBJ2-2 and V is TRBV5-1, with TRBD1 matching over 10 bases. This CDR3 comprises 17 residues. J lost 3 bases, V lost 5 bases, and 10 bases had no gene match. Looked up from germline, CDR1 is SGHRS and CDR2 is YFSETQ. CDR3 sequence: CASSLAGTGAHTGELFF. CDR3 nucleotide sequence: TGCGCCAGCAGTCTAGCCGGGACAGGGGCGCACACCGGGGAGCTGTTTTTT.

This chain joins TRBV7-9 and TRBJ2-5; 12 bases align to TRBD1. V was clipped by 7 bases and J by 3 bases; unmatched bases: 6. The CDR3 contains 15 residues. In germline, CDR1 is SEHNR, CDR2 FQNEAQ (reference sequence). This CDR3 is CASIPGTGGEETQYF. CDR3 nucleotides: TGTGCCAGCATCCCAGGGACAGGGGGCGAAGAGACCCAGTACTTC. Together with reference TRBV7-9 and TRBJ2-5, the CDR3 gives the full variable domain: DTGVSQNPRHKITKRGQNVTFRCDPISEHNRLYWYRQTLGQGPEFLTYFQNEAQLEKSRLLSDRFSAERPKGSFSTLEIQRTEQGDSAMYLCASIPGTGGEETQYFGPGTRLLVL.

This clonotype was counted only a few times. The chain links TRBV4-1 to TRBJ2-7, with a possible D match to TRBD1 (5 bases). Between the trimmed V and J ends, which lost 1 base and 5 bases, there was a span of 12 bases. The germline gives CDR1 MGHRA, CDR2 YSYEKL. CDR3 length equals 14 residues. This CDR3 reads CASSQVQGSHEQYF. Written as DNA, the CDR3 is TGCGCCAGCAGCCAAGTGCAGGGCTCGCACGAGCAGTACTTC.

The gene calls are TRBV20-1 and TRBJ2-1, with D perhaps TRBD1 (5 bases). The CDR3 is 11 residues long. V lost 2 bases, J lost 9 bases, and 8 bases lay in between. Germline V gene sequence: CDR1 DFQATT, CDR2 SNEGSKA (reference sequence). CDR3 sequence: CSARFRGEQFF. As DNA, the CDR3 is TGCAGTGCTAGATTTAGGGGTGAGCAGTTCTTC.